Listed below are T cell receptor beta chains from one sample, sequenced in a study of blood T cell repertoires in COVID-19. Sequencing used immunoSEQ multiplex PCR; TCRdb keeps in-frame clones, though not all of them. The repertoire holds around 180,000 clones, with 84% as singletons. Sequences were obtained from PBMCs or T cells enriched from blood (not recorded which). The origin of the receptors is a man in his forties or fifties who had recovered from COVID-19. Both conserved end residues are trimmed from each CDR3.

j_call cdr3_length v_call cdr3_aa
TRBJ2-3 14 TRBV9 ASAPYGRGPTDTQY
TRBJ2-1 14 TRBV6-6 ASRNSAGGPYNEQF
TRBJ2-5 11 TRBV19 ASSFELWETQY
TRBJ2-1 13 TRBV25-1 ASSVTGVSYNEQF
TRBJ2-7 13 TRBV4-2 ASSGQLGLAYEQY
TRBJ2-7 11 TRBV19 ASKRGGSYEQY
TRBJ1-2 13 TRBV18 ASSPAAQGGSGYT
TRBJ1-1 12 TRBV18 ASSPPASNTEAF
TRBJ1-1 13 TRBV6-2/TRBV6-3 ASSRQTGGNTEAF
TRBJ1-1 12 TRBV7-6 ASSIRGGDTEAF
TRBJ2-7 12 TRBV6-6 ASTTAPHRDEQY
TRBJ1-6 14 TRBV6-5 ASSSPDRGGNSPLH
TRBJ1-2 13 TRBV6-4 ASSDPDRGNYGYT
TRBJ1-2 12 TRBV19 ASSNRQFPYGYT
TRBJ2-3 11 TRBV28 ASSFGGTDTQY
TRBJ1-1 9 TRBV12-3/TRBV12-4 ASSRGTEAF
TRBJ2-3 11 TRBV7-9 ASSLAGGDTQY
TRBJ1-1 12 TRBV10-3 AITTGGLNTEAF
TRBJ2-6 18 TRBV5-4 ASSLRTGGAGISGANVLT
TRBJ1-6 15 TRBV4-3 ASSQEGGVIQHSPLH
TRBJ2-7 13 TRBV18 ASSPGPQVSYEQY
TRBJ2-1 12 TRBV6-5 ASSPSGGRNEQF
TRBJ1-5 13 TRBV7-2 ASSLGPQGNQPQH
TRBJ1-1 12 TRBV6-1 ASSEERTRAEAF
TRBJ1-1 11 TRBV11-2 ASSSTMNTEAF
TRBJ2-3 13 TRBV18 ASSPPNPGTDTQY
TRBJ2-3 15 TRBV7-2 ASSLALRGGLTDTQY
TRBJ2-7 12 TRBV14 ASSQDGLGYEQY
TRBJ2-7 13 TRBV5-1 ASSTPGTSRSEQY
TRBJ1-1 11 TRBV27 ASSNRGPTEAF
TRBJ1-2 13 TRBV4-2 ASSQDQQDSYGYT